A single sample gave rise to the 30 T cell receptor beta chains below, sequenced in a study of cytomegalovirus exposure and HLA in healthy donors. PCR involved 60 Vbeta and 13 Jbeta primers. TCRdb keeps only in-frame clones here, not all; method: immunoSEQ multiplex PCR. The sample contains about 15,000 clones, about 64% of which appear only once. Sequencing was carried out using PBMCs. The receptors stem from a woman between 50 and 59 years old in good health and CMV-seropositive.

This chain uses TRBV4-1 with TRBJ2-4, with 10 bases fitting TRBD2. Germline lookup yields CDR1 MGHRA and CDR2 YSYEKL. Trimming removed 5 bases from V and 0 bases from J; junction bases left unmatched: 10. The CDR3 totals 18 residues. Written as DNA, the CDR3 is TGCGCCAGCAGCGGCCGACAGCGGGAGGGGGTAGCCAAAAACATTCAGTACTTC. Amino acids: CASSGRQREGVAKNIQYF.

This chain connects TRBV19 to TRBJ1-5; D not resolved. Between the trimmed V and J ends, which lost 7 bases and 5 bases, there was a span of 9 bases. Germline-derived CDR1 and CDR2 are LNHDA and SQIVND (reference sequence). There are 12 residues in the CDR3. The CDR3 region is CASKEGDQPQHF. DNA for the CDR3: TGTGCCAGTAAGGAGGGAGATCAGCCCCAGCATTTT.

The chain joins TRBV28 to TRBJ1-2; 8 bases are a match to TRBD1. The CDR3 contains 12 residues. V shed 6 bases and J 8 bases; nucleotides not matched to a gene: 5. Germline lookup yields CDR1 MDHEN and CDR2 SYDVKM. The CDR3 reads CASSLGQGGYTF. Here the CDR3 DNA reads TGTGCCAGCAGCCTCGGACAGGGAGGCTACACCTTC.

CDR3 loop: CAWRGQGAKTQYF. The CDR3 bases are TGTGCCTGGAGGGGACAGGGGGCGAAGACCCAGTACTTC. V is TRBV30 and J is TRBJ2-5; 12 bases align to TRBD1. The V gene end was trimmed by 3 bases and the J gene end by 6 bases; junction bases not matched to a gene: 2. In germline, CDR1 is GTSNPN, CDR2 SVGIG (reference sequence). The CDR3 length is 13 residues.

The chain uses TRBV29-1 and TRBJ2-5, with 7 bases identical to TRBD1. V was pared by 7 bases and J by 4 bases, with 6 bases of the junction left unmatched. Germline V lookup: CDR1 SQVTM, CDR2 ANQGSEA. This CDR3 has 12 residues. The chain's CDR3 is CSGAPGGETQYF. The CDR3 coding sequence is TGCAGCGGGGCTCCAGGGGGAGAGACCCAGTACTTC.

J is TRBJ2-2 and V is TRBV4-2, with TRBD2 matching over 10 bases. CDR1 and CDR2 from the germline V gene are LGHNA and YNFKEQ. Trimming at V came to 1 base and at J to 6 bases, leaving 8 bases not matched to a gene. The CDR3 covers 17 residues. In DNA, the CDR3 is TGTGCCAGCAGCCAAGCCCCGGGACTAGCGATCGCCGGGGAGCTGTTTTTT. This encodes CASSQAPGLAIAGELFF.

The chain employs TRBV20-1 and TRBJ1-1; D not certain. Germline CDR1 is DFQATT and CDR2 is SNEGSKA (reference sequence). The CDR3 extends over 11 amino acids. V lost 5 bases and J lost 11, with 15 bases in between. As DNA, the CDR3 is TGCAGTGCTCCCGATCTGCGTCGGGCTTTCTTT. This codes for CSAPDLRRAFF.

The count of this clone is one. The V call is TRBV30, the J call TRBJ2-7; no firm D call. The CDR3 is made up of 11 amino acids. The germline V gene encodes CDR1 GTSNPN and CDR2 SVGIG (reference sequence). V was cut by 2 bases and J by 2 bases, with 4 bases left in between. The CDR3 nucleotides read TGTGCCTGGAGTACAGCCTACGAGCAGTACTTC. Translation: CAWSTAYEQYF.

The gene calls are TRBV9 and TRBJ2-1; the match to TRBD2 covers 10 bases. Germline V gene data show CDR1 as SGDLS and CDR2 as YYNGEE. V gave up 0 bases and J gave up 9 bases; unmatched junction bases: 6. This CDR3 has 15 amino acids. This CDR3 is CASSVDLAGVSEQFF. CDR3 bases: TGTGCCAGCAGCGTAGATCTAGCGGGAGTGTCTGAGCAGTTCTTC.

V is TRBV5-4 and J is TRBJ1-5; D uncertain. Germline CDR1 is SGHNT and CDR2 is YYREEE (reference sequence). Trimming shortened V by 9 bases and J by 2 bases, and 15 bases separated the two germline ends. The CDR3 extends over 14 amino acids. The CDR3, as DNA: TGTGCCACCTCGGAGAGGGTTGGCAATCAGCCCCAGCATTTT. Its protein product is CATSERVGNQPQHF.

This clone is judged medium-sized (0.01 to 0.1%). The genes are TRBV29-1 and TRBJ2-5; 10 positions match TRBD1. The CDR3 has 15 residues. V dropped 6 bases and J dropped 4; count of bases not matched to a gene: 11. The germline V gene encodes CDR1 SQVTM and CDR2 ANQGSEA. CDR3 residues: CSVEPDRGRGETQYF. Here the CDR3 DNA reads TGCAGCGTGGAACCAGACAGGGGGCGCGGAGAGACCCAGTACTTC.

The genes are TRBV30 and TRBJ2-7, with 9 bases lining up with TRBD2. This CDR3 is 14 amino acids long. Looked up from germline, CDR1 is GTSNPN and CDR2 is SVGIG (reference sequence). Trimming cost V 7 bases and J 9 bases; bases outside gene matches: 16. In nucleotides, the CDR3 is TGTGCCTCAAGGAGGGCTAGCGGGACCCTCGGGCAGTACTTC. Translation: CASRRASGTLGQYF. Using reference TRBV30 and TRBJ2-7 for the parts outside the CDR3, the full variable domain is SQTIHQWPATLVQPVGSPLSLECTVEGTSNPNLYWYRQAAGRGLQLLFYSVGIGQISSEVPQNLSASRPQDRQFILSSKKLLLSDSGFYLCASRRASGTLGQYFGPGTRLTVT.

The rearrangement joins TRBV7-2 to TRBJ1-1; TRBD1 agrees at 7 bases. The CDR3 sequence is 15 residues long. Germline CDR1 reads SGHTA; CDR2 reads FQGNSA. V trimming: 3 bases; J trimming: 1 base; junction bases outside the gene matches: 5. In nucleotides, the CDR3 is TGTGCCAGCAGCTTCACAGGGGACAAGAACACTGAAGCTTTCTTT. Residues: CASSFTGDKNTEAFF.

This clone turned up a few times. The genes are TRBV7-8 and TRBJ2-7; D gene unclear. V lost 4 bases and J lost 3, with 7 bases in between. The length of the CDR3 is 12 residues. Looked up from germline, CDR1 is SGHVS and CDR2 is FQNEAQ. The CDR3 sequence is CASSSTIYEQYF. CDR3 bases: TGTGCCAGCAGCTCGACAATCTACGAGCAGTACTTC.

The rearrangement joins TRBV10-1 to TRBJ1-1, with D unclear. V was pared by 0 bases and J by 4 bases, with 3 bases between. Germline assignment: CDR1 WNHNN and CDR2 SYGVQD (reference sequence). This CDR3 spans 12 amino acids. Written as DNA, the CDR3 is TGCGCCAGCAGTGAGTCCGGCACTGAAGCTTTCTTT. It is translated as CASSESGTEAFF.

The chain is built from TRBV10-1 and TRBJ1-2, with D possibly TRBD1 on 5 matching bases. Trimming shortened V by 2 bases and J by 6 bases, and 10 bases separated the two germline ends. CDR1 is WNHNN, CDR2 SYGVQD, per germline (reference sequence). The CDR3 extends over 13 amino acids. Here the CDR3 DNA reads TGCGCCAGCAGTGAGCCCTTGGGGCATGGCTACACCTTC. The encoded protein is CASSEPLGHGYTF.

The chain couples TRBV4-2 to TRBJ2-1; 7 bases agree with TRBD2. CDR3 size: 15 residues. Losses at the gene ends were 5 bases for V and 2 bases for J; bases not matched to a gene: 6. From germline, CDR1 is LGHNA and CDR2 YNFKEQ. The CDR3 here is CASSKEREAYNEQFF. The CDR3 nucleotides read TGTGCCAGCAGCAAGGAGCGGGAAGCCTACAATGAGCAGTTCTTC.

The chain links TRBV2 to TRBJ1-2; D gene unclear. CDR3 length equals 15 residues. CDR1 is SNHLY, CDR2 FYNNEI, per germline. The ends were cut back, 0 bases at V and 8 bases at J, with 16 bases in the middle. The CDR3 spells CASSEATPQWEGYTF. CDR3 coding DNA: TGTGCCAGCAGTGAAGCCACCCCCCAGTGGGAGGGCTACACCTTC.

The J gene is TRBJ1-3, the V gene TRBV4-1; a possible D gene is TRBD1 (5 bases). Trimming pared 4 bases from V and 0 bases from J, leaving 10 bases between. Germline CDR1 and CDR2: MGHRA and YSYEKL. The CDR3 is 15 amino acids. The CDR3 sequence is CASSPKTVSGNTIYF. The CDR3 DNA reads TGCGCCAGCAGCCCCAAGACAGTCTCTGGAAACACCATATATTTT.

This clone has more than one count but fewer than ten. The chain carries TRBV25-1 and TRBJ1-1; possibly TRBD1 for D (6 bases). V lost 5 bases and J lost 6, with 7 bases in between. The CDR3 sequence is 11 residues long. Looked up from germline, CDR1 is MGHDK and CDR2 is SYGVNS. The CDR3 reads CASSYRAEAFF. The CDR3 bases are TGTGCCAGCAGTTACAGGGCTGAAGCTTTCTTT.

The V and J genes are TRBV6-5 and TRBJ1-5; the match to TRBD1 covers 11 bases. J gave up 3 bases and V 9 bases, and 4 bases lay outside the gene matches. Germline values: CDR1 MNHEY, CDR2 SVGAGI. The CDR3 contains 14 residues. Here the CDR3 DNA reads TGTGCCAGGGGGACAGGGGGGCCCAATCAGCCCCAGCATTTT. Encoded protein: CARGTGGPNQPQHF.

The chain uses TRBV11-1 and TRBJ1-1; D is perhaps TRBD1 (6 bases). CDR1 and CDR2 (germline): SGHAT, FQDESV (reference sequence). The V end was cut by 5 bases, the J end by 5 bases, with 15 bases between. This CDR3 has 14 residues. CDR3 amino acids: CASSARQALTEAFF. DNA of the CDR3: TGTGCCAGCAGCGCACGACAGGCTTTAACTGAAGCTTTCTTT.

V usage is TRBV29-1 and J usage is TRBJ1-4; the D gene is possibly TRBD1 (6 bases). CDR3 length: 12 residues. V was cut by 3 bases and J by 14 bases, with 16 bases left in between. The germline CDR1 and CDR2 sequences are SQVTM and ANQGSEA. The CDR3 DNA sequence: TGCAGCGTTGACTTACCCAGGGGAGGGCTGTTTTTT. Amino acid sequence: CSVDLPRGGLFF.

This clone was observed a handful of times. CDR3 sequence: CAQRLAGGNEQFF. The CDR3 bases are TGTGCGCAGAGACTAGCGGGAGGCAATGAGCAGTTCTTC. The gene calls are TRBV30 and TRBJ2-1; 13 bases fit TRBD2. Looked up from germline, CDR1 is GTSNPN and CDR2 is SVGIG (reference sequence). The CDR3 contains 13 residues.

The chain links TRBV29-1 to TRBJ2-3; 10 bases are a match to TRBD2. V was clipped by 5 bases and J by 4 bases; unmatched bases: 3. Germline V gene lookup returns CDR1 SQVTM and CDR2 ANQGSEA. The CDR3 has 13 residues. CDR3 nucleotides: TGCAGCGTTTGCCTAGCGGGAGCAGATACGCAGTATTTT. This sequence encodes CSVCLAGADTQYF.

By sample share, this clone is medium-sized. The chain employs TRBV30 and TRBJ1-4; D unclear. CDR1 and CDR2 (germline): GTSNPN, SVGIG (reference sequence). The CDR3 spans 11 residues. The CDR3 nucleotides are TGTGCAGTAGCAACTAATGAAAAACTGTTTTTT. This sequence encodes CAVATNEKLFF.

This clone was found a few times. The DNA for the CDR3 is TGTGCCAGCAGCCTCCGAGGGTACAATGAGCAGTTCTTC. Translated, it gives CASSLRGYNEQFF. The genes are TRBV7-2 and TRBJ2-1; D is perhaps TRBD2 (5 bases). Trimming left V 5 bases short and J 4 bases short, with 9 bases between. This CDR3 is built from 13 residues. Germline CDR1 is SGHTA and CDR2 is FQGNSA. The complete variable domain, with remaining parts taken from reference TRBV7-2 and TRBJ2-1, reads GAGVSQSPSNKVTEKGKDVELRCDPISGHTALYWYRQSLGQGLEFLIYFQGNSAPDKSGLPSDRFSAERTGGSVSTLTIQRTQQEDSAVYLCASSLRGYNEQFFGPGTRLTVL.

This chain connects TRBV11-2 to TRBJ2-3, with a weak D call TRBD2 (6 bases). This CDR3 contains 14 residues. Germline V gene sequence: CDR1 SGHAT, CDR2 FQNNGV. The V end was cut by 4 bases, the J end by 4 bases, with 12 bases between. CDR3 DNA sequence: TGTGCCAGCAGCTCACGGCGGGGCCCAGATACGCAGTATTTT. The encoded protein is CASSSRRGPDTQYF.

The chain employs TRBV5-3 and TRBJ1-2, with D possibly TRBD1 on 6 matching bases. TRBV5-3 belongs to the ORF category, with a function that is uncertain. This CDR3 has 13 amino acids. V dropped 5 bases and J dropped 1 base, with 9 bases sitting between them. CDR3 coding DNA: TGTGCCAGAAGAGGCAGGGGTAACTATGGCTACACCTTC. This gives the protein CARRGRGNYGYTF.

This chain uses TRBV7-2 with TRBJ2-1; TRBD2 aligns across 7 bases. V lost 4 bases, J lost 0 bases, and 3 bases stayed unmatched. CDR1 is SGHTA and CDR2 is FQGNSA in the germline V gene. CDR3 size: 15 residues. The DNA of the CDR3 is TGTGCCAGCAGCTCTCTAGCGGTCTCCTACAATGAGCAGTTCTTC. Residues: CASSSLAVSYNEQFF.